These 25 T cell receptor beta chains originate from one sample sequenced in a study of T cell responses to AZD1222 COVID-19 vaccine. TCRdb's table, derived via immunoSEQ multiplex PCR, lists solely in-frame clones and lacks some. The sample has 200,000 or so clones, around 89% seen once; the top ten hold roughly 6%. The specimen comprised peripheral blood, sampled on day 0 of AZD1222 vaccination. The receptors shown here come from an adult in good health.

There are a few counts of this clone. The chain combines TRBV7-2 with TRBJ2-7; D gene unclear. The CDR3 contains 15 residues. V lost 9 bases and J lost 0, with 18 bases in between. The germline gives CDR1 SGHTA, CDR2 FQGNSA. The CDR3 sequence is CASQYTDGYSYEQYF. The CDR3 DNA is TGTGCCAGTCAGTACACAGACGGCTACTCCTACGAGCAGTACTTC.

J is TRBJ2-1 and V is TRBV30; TRBD2 aligns across 9 bases. This CDR3 has 20 residues. Trimming cost V 0 bases and J 0 bases; bases outside gene matches: 15. Germline V gene sequence: CDR1 GTSNPN, CDR2 SVGIG (reference sequence). The CDR3 spells CAWSVPYGGGGLSSYNEQFF. CDR3 nucleotide sequence: TGTGCCTGGAGTGTACCCTACGGCGGGGGGGGTCTCAGCTCCTACAATGAGCAGTTCTTC.

The rearrangement links TRBV4-1 to TRBJ2-7, with D possibly being TRBD1 (6 bases). CDR3 size: 15 residues. V was pared by 0 bases and J by 12 bases, with 21 bases between. Per the germline V gene, CDR1 is MGHRA and CDR2 is YSYEKL. The CDR3 DNA is TGCGCCAGCAGCCAAGATCCACAGGGATTGCCCCCGAGGTACTTC. Encoded protein: CASSQDPQGLPPRYF.

V gene TRBV28 combines with J gene TRBJ1-3, with 10 bases aligning to TRBD1. Trimming cost V 1 base and J 6 bases; bases outside gene matches: 3. Per germline, CDR1 MDHEN and CDR2 SYDVKM. The length of the CDR3 is 15 residues. CDR3 loop: CASSLYRQGANTIYF. The CDR3 DNA is TGTGCCAGCAGTTTATATCGACAGGGGGCAAACACCATATATTTT.

V is TRBV29-1 and J is TRBJ2-1; D unclear. This CDR3 is 11 amino acids long. The germline V gene has CDR1 SQVTM and CDR2 ANQGSEA. Trimming removed 7 bases at V and 10 bases at J, with 14 bases between. CDR3 DNA sequence: TGCAGCGCCACGATCCCAATCGAGCAGTTCTTC. This gives the protein CSATIPIEQFF.

The chain joins TRBV6-5 to TRBJ2-2, with a tentative D call TRBD1 (5 bases). The CDR3 has 14 residues. Germline lookup yields CDR1 MNHEY and CDR2 SVGAGI. V was cut by 7 bases and J by 6 bases, with 15 bases left in between. The CDR3 here is CASIKVGASGELFF. The DNA for the CDR3 is TGTGCCAGCATTAAGGTTGGGGCTTCCGGGGAGCTGTTTTTT.

In this sample, this clone turned up once. The chain combines TRBV11-3 with TRBJ2-1; TRBD2 matches at 14 bases. The CDR3 is made up of 16 amino acids. CDR1 and CDR2 (germline): SGHNT, YENEEA. The ends lost 0 bases at V and 6 bases at J; junction bases unmatched: 1. CDR3 protein: CASSLEGTSGSNEQFF. In DNA, the CDR3 is TGTGCCAGCAGCTTAGAGGGGACTAGCGGGAGCAATGAGCAGTTCTTC.

V and J are TRBV29-1 and TRBJ2-3, with 8 bases fitting TRBD1. Looked up from germline, CDR1 is SQVTM and CDR2 is ANQGSEA. The CDR3 totals 14 residues. V shed 6 bases and J 6 bases; nucleotides not matched to a gene: 11. DNA of the CDR3: TGCAGCGTCGAGACCGGGACAGGATCTGATACGCAGTATTTT. Protein: CSVETGTGSDTQYF.

This clone was recorded only once. The rearrangement joins TRBV2 to TRBJ1-5, with 7 bases identical to TRBD1. The CDR3 consists of 15 residues. CDR1 is SNHLY and CDR2 is FYNNEI in the germline V gene. After removal of 4 bases from V and 4 bases from J, the junction contained 7 bases not matched to a gene. For the CDR3, the DNA is TGTGCCAGCAGTGTCGGGACAGTGGGGAATCAGCCCCAGCATTTT. Translation gives CASSVGTVGNQPQHF.

This rearrangement joins TRBV7-9 to TRBJ1-5; D is undetermined. Germline CDR1 SEHNR, CDR2 FQNEAQ (reference sequence). The CDR3 consists of 14 residues. V lost 3 bases and J lost 5, with 11 bases in between. The CDR3 DNA follows: TGTGCCAGCAGCTTGGGCACCGGATATCAGCCCCAGCATTTT. Its translation: CASSLGTGYQPQHF.

As for this clone: The sample contains more than one DNA sequence encoding this CDR3. The chain is built from TRBV3-1 (or the pseudogene TRBV3-2) and TRBJ1-3; D ambiguous. V was trimmed by 1 base and J by 1 base, leaving 2 bases between them. The length of the CDR3 is 13 residues. CDR1 and CDR2 (germline): LGHDT, YNNKEL (reference sequence). This chain's CDR3 is CASSQVSGNTIYF. CDR3 nucleotide sequence: TGTGCCAGCAGCCAAGTATCTGGAAACACCATATATTTT.

The chain recombines TRBV6-2 or TRBV6-3 with TRBJ2-2; D may match TRBD1 or TRBD2 (5 bases each). This CDR3 has 13 amino acids. Germline V CDR1 and CDR2: MNHEY, SVGEGT. V was clipped by 6 bases and J by 11 bases, with 16 bases between them. The CDR3: CASSRRGVRELFF. CDR3 sequence (DNA): TGTGCCAGCAGCCGTAGGGGAGTTAGAGAGCTGTTTTTT.

The CDR3, as DNA: TGTGCCAGTCGCGGGACTAGCGGGAGTAATGTCTACGAGCAGTACTTC. Translation gives CASRGTSGSNVYEQYF. J is TRBJ2-7 and V is TRBV19; 14 nucleotides align to TRBD2. The germline V gene encodes CDR1 LNHDA and CDR2 SQIVND (reference sequence). This CDR3 comprises 16 residues. The trim removed 8 bases at V and 3 bases at J, leaving 9 bases unmatched.

This CDR3 is CSGSVNYGYTF. The CDR3 DNA reads as TGCAGTGGGTCGGTAAACTATGGCTACACCTTC. The chain joins TRBV20-1 to TRBJ1-2; no clear D. CDR1 is DFQATT, CDR2 SNEGSKA, per germline (reference sequence). V was shortened by 7 bases and J by 2 bases, with 8 bases between the two germline ends. This CDR3 region has 11 residues.

The rearrangement uses TRBV5-4 and TRBJ2-3; TRBD1 matches 10 bases. Losses at the gene ends were 1 base for V and 6 bases for J; bases not matched to a gene: 11. Germline loops: CDR1 SGHNT, CDR2 YYREEE (reference sequence). This CDR3 region has 17 residues. This CDR3 is CASSLPSPGQGSDTQYF. As DNA, the CDR3 is TGTGCCAGCAGCTTGCCTTCACCGGGACAGGGGAGCGATACGCAGTATTTT.

V and J are TRBV29-1 and TRBJ1-2, with 8 nucleotides matching TRBD1. The CDR3 runs 14 residues. Germline V CDR1 and CDR2: SQVTM, ANQGSEA. V trimming: 3 bases; J trimming: 2 bases; junction bases outside the gene matches: 5. The CDR3 protein is CSVEGDRQNYGYTF. The CDR3 region has the DNA TGCAGCGTTGAGGGGGACAGGCAGAACTATGGCTACACCTTC.

This chain links TRBV7-9 with TRBJ2-2, with D hard to call. The V end was cut by 11 bases, the J end by 6 bases, with 13 bases between. CDR1 and CDR2 from the germline V gene are SEHNR and FQNEAQ (reference sequence). The length of the CDR3 is 12 residues. The chain's CDR3 is CAAPPKPGELFF. The CDR3 nucleotides read TGTGCCGCCCCTCCCAAACCCGGGGAGCTGTTTTTT.

This clone has only one observation. The chain couples TRBV14 to TRBJ2-7, with D possibly being TRBD2 (5 bases). Germline values: CDR1 SGHDN, CDR2 FVKESK. The V end lost 2 bases, the J end lost 2 bases, and 13 bases lay between the germline ends. This CDR3 spans 15 amino acids. For the CDR3, the DNA is TGTGCCAGCAGCCAACTGGTCTACGGGGCCTACGAGCAGTACTTC. Amino acid sequence: CASSQLVYGAYEQYF.

This chain connects TRBV27 to TRBJ2-3, with TRBD2 matching over 8 bases. With V trimmed by 5 bases and J by 5 bases, 12 bases remained unmatched. This CDR3 is 16 amino acids long. Germline V gives CDR1 MNHEY, CDR2 SMNVEV (reference sequence). Here the CDR3 reads CASSPLAGPKQDTQYF. The CDR3 region has the DNA TGTGCCAGCAGTCCCCTAGCGGGCCCCAAGCAAGATACGCAGTATTTT.

The CDR3 loop reads CASSLEDRNYEQYF. CDR3 DNA: TGTGCCAGCAGTTTAGAGGACAGAAATTACGAGCAGTACTTC. The chain joins TRBV28 to TRBJ2-7; maybe TRBD1 (6 bases). Germline CDR1 MDHEN, CDR2 SYDVKM. The V and J ends lost 2 bases and 4 bases respectively, with 12 bases between them. CDR3 length: 14 amino acids.

Details on this clone: One junction end disagrees with the germline gene, perhaps due to a read error. This rearrangement joins TRBV13 to TRBJ2-1, with TRBD2 matching 13 bases. This CDR3 is 18 amino acids long. Germline V gene data show CDR1 as PRHDT and CDR2 as FYEKMQ (reference sequence). DNA for the CDR3: TGTGCTAGCAGCCACGGGACTAGCGGGAATTCAGGGCACAATGAGCAGTTCTTC. Residues: CASSHGTSGNSGHNEQFF.

This chain uses TRBV7-9 with TRBJ2-5, with D hard to call. Germline assignment: CDR1 SEHNR and CDR2 FQNEAQ (reference sequence). Between the trimmed V and J ends, which lost 1 base and 1 base, there was a span of 10 bases. The CDR3 totals 15 residues. In nucleotides, the CDR3 is TGTGCCAGCAGCTTAGTTCAAGCGTTCCAAGAGACCCAGTACTTC. The encoded protein is CASSLVQAFQETQYF. The full variable domain, rest sourced from reference TRBV7-9 and TRBJ2-5, is DTGVSQNPRHKITKRGQNVTFRCDPISEHNRLYWYRQTLGQGPEFLTYFQNEAQLEKSRLLSDRFSAERPKGSFSTLEIQRTEQGDSAMYLCASSLVQAFQETQYFGPGTRLLVL.

The rearrangement joins TRBV7-3 to TRBJ2-3; D tentatively reads TRBD1 or TRBD2 (5 bases each). Germline V lookup: CDR1 SGHTA, CDR2 FQGTGA. The V gene lost 5 bases and the J gene lost 2 bases, with 14 bases spanning the gap. CDR3 length equals 15 residues. CDR3 region: CASSAGPGTTDTQYF. The CDR3 DNA reads as TGTGCCAGCAGCGCCGGACCCGGGACCACAGATACGCAGTATTTT.

The chain joins TRBV2 to TRBJ1-2, with D possibly matching TRBD1 (5 bases). The germline CDR1 and CDR2 sequences are SNHLY and FYNNEI. The CDR3 contains 12 residues. V was shortened by 8 bases and J by 0 bases, with 7 bases between the two germline ends. The CDR3 region is CASSTANYGYTF. The DNA of the CDR3 is TGTGCCAGCTCGACAGCTAACTATGGCTACACCTTC.

The gene calls are TRBV3-1 (or the pseudogene TRBV3-2) and TRBJ2-1; D remains unclear. This CDR3 region has 15 residues. The V end was cut by 0 bases, the J end by 0 bases, with 6 bases between. Germline values: CDR1 LGHDT, CDR2 YNNKEL (reference sequence). The DNA of the CDR3 is TGTGCCAGCAGCCAAGATCTTACCTCCTACAATGAGCAGTTCTTC. Its protein product is CASSQDLTSYNEQFF.